This T cell receptor beta chain emerged from a study of T cell clusters in autoimmune cytopenias. Study-level findings and limits: The cluster-lack signature was not seen for secondary cytopenia versus chronic lymphocytic leukemia. TRB repertoire shifts in secondary cytopenia and chronic lymphocytic leukemia mostly reflected lymphoma, not autoimmunity.

In the case of this clonotype: Its antigen remains unidentified.

Germline-derived CDR1 and CDR2 are SQVTM and ANQGSEA. CDR3 length equals 14 residues. Tens of thousands of genome equivalents of blood DNA were amplified for TRB. One tube held mixed TRB-A and TRB-B primer pools for touch-down PCR. TCRdb reworked the multiplex PCR reads into one entry per CDR3 protein, no DNA. This sample's table reports some 950 distinct CDR3 sequences. This rearrangement joins TRBV29-1 to TRBJ2-3; TCRdb's D call, TRBD1, is unchecked because there is no DNA. This receptor was identified in a human donor with an autoimmune cytopenia or autoimmune hepatitis (not recorded which). Sequenced: peripheral blood. The CDR3 protein is CSGTGGELTDTQYF.